This entry features one TCR beta chain sequence. Its antigen is not identified. V was cut by 3 bases and J by 8 bases, with 5 bases left in between. The CDR3 totals 12 residues. The germline gives CDR1 SEHNR, CDR2 FQNEAQ (reference sequence). Sequenced by immunoSEQ multiplex PCR; TCRdb stores in-frame clones only, minus some. The sample yields fewer than 95,000 clones, around 89% seen once. This sample is part of a study of T cell responses to AZD1222 COVID-19 vaccine. About the research overall: Pooled together were second doses at about 4 or about 12 weeks.

General observations from the study: Sampling captured repertoires only after the peak T cell response. Spike as a whole was targeted by vaccine-associated CD4 TCRs, dominant at 160-218 and 743-854. Possibly, clonal diversity was underestimated; donors were largely white British and included more females.

This material consisted of peripheral blood, taken on day 0 of AZD1222 vaccination. This TCR was sampled from an adult in good health. The chain uses TRBV7-9 and TRBJ1-6; no firm D call. CDR3 in DNA: TGTGCCAGCAGCTTTACTGATTCACCCCTCCACTTT. This translates into CASSFTDSPLHF.